This is a list of T cell receptor beta chains from one sample in a study of T-cell memory formation after mild COVID-19. One entry per CDR3 protein, called by TCRdb with MiXCR from the 5' RACE reads. The sample consists of 200,000 to 250,000 distinct CDR3 sequences, 9.5% of them appearing once. Sequencing was done on a sample of PBMCs or a T cell subset sorted from them (not recorded which). The receptors shown here come from a man aged 18 to 30 who had mild COVID-19 (a few samples of this study predate the infection). Cell type and time point are not known. CDR3s include the opening cysteine and the closing phenylalanine or tryptophan. Each record gives: V gene, J gene, D gene, CDR3 length, clone size, CDR3 protein, CDR3 DNA. D genes are given only for firm matches. Clone size, where shown, is once, few, many, or a class for clones that have expanded.

TRBV10-3	TRBJ2-3	-	14	many	CAISDSTSTDTQYF	TGTGCCATCAGTGACAGCACTAGCACAGATACGCAGTATTTT
TRBV20-1	TRBJ1-2	-	12	few	CSAQKNSGGYTF	TGCAGTGCCCAAAAAAACTCAGGGGGCTACACCTTC
TRBV4-1	TRBJ2-1	TRBD2	15	-	CASSQVGRATNEQFF	TGCGCCAGCAGCCAAGTGGGGAGGGCGACAAATGAGCAGTTCTTC
TRBV7-2	TRBJ2-2	-	17	once	CASSLLGSGMGTGELFF	TGTGCCAGCAGCTTATTAGGGTCGGGGATGGGCACCGGGGAGCTGTTTTTT
TRBV18	TRBJ2-1	-	15	-	CASSPSIEGGNEQFF	TGTGCCAGCTCACCGTCGATCGAAGGAGGCAATGAGCAGTTCTTC
TRBV18	TRBJ2-1	-	12	-	CASSRERVEQFF	TGTGCCAGCTCAAGGGAAAGGGTTGAGCAGTTCTTC
TRBV7-2	TRBJ2-3	-	13	-	CASSLAHSDTQYF	TGTGCCAGCAGCTTAGCGCACTCAGATACGCAGTATTTT
TRBV24-1	TRBJ2-3	TRBD1	16	few	CATSDAAGGHTDTQYF	TGTGCCACCAGTGACGCTGCAGGGGGTCACACAGATACGCAGTATTTT
TRBV11-3	TRBJ2-5	-	13	many	CASSLDRGETQYF	TGTGCCAGCAGCTTAGACCGGGGAGAGACCCAGTACTTC
TRBV7-2	TRBJ2-7	TRBD2	15	many	CASSFTSGGAYEQYF	TGTGCCAGCAGCTTTACTAGCGGGGGGGCCTACGAGCAGTACTTC
TRBV6-5	TRBJ2-3	-	14	-	CASSRTTGFNTQYF	TGTGCCAGCAGCCGAACCACAGGGTTTAATACGCAGTATTTT
TRBV5-1	TRBJ2-3	-	15	-	CASSLGASYTDTQYF	TGCGCCAGCAGCTTGGGCGCGTCATACACAGATACGCAGTATTTT
TRBV29-1	TRBJ2-1	-	12	few	CSAIRLANEQFF	TGCAGCGCGATCCGACTCGCCAATGAGCAGTTCTTC
TRBV5-4	TRBJ2-3	TRBD2	17	few	CASSTRLAGGLGDTQYF	TGTGCCAGCAGCACTCGACTAGCGGGGGGGCTAGGAGATACGCAGTATTTT
TRBV28	TRBJ1-1	-	13	many	CASIWGGSTEAFF	TGTGCCAGCATTTGGGGGGGTAGCACTGAAGCTTTCTTT
TRBV5-4	TRBJ1-2	-	13	-	CASSLEGVYGYTF	TGTGCCAGCAGCTTGGAAGGGGTTTATGGCTACACCTTC
TRBV12-3/TRBV12-4	TRBJ1-2	-	14	few	CASSRGGAPYGYTF	TGTGCCAGCAGTAGGGGCGGGGCTCCCTATGGCTACACCTTC
TRBV15	TRBJ1-6	-	15	few	CATSREGRINSPLHF	TGTGCCACCAGCAGAGAGGGGAGGATTAATTCACCCCTCCACTTT
TRBV7-8	TRBJ2-7	-	15	-	CASSPEPHQTGRPYF	TGTGCCAGCAGCCCTGAGCCCCATCAGACAGGGAGGCCGTACTTC
TRBV7-7	TRBJ2-1	TRBD2	15	few	CASSPTSGGRVEQFF	TGTGCCAGCAGTCCGACTAGCGGGGGGCGGGTGGAGCAGTTCTTC
TRBV7-2	TRBJ2-4	-	16	few	CASSLGFVVAKNIQYF	TGTGCCAGCAGCTTAGGCTTTGTGGTAGCCAAAAACATTCAGTACTTC
TRBV19	TRBJ1-5	TRBD1	15	few	CASASGGAGTQPQHF	TGTGCCAGTGCCTCAGGGGGCGCAGGGACCCAGCCCCAGCATTTT
TRBV24-1	TRBJ1-1	-	12	few	CATSDGRTEAFF	TGTGCCACCAGTGATGGTCGGACTGAAGCTTTCTTT
TRBV20-1	TRBJ1-1	TRBD1	13	few	CSAGDRGPGTAFF	TGCAGTGCTGGGGACAGGGGGCCTGGCACCGCTTTCTTT
TRBV9	TRBJ1-1	TRBD1	14	-	CASSVGQGNTEAFF	TGTGCCAGCAGCGTAGGACAGGGGAACACTGAAGCTTTCTTT
TRBV6-2/TRBV6-3	TRBJ1-1	-	13	few	CASVGRVGTEAFF	TGTGCCAGCGTAGGGAGGGTGGGTACTGAAGCTTTCTTT
TRBV7-2	TRBJ1-3	-	14	few	CASSSWGSGNTIYF	TGTGCCAGCAGCTCCTGGGGGTCTGGAAACACCATATATTTT
TRBV18	TRBJ2-2	TRBD2	17	few	CASSPQSGVISTGELFF	TGTGCCAGCTCACCACAGAGCGGGGTAATCTCCACCGGGGAGCTGTTTTTT
TRBV5-1	TRBJ1-3	-	15	few	CASSLGGVTGNTIYF	TGCGCCAGCAGCTTGGGAGGGGTTACTGGAAACACCATATATTTT
TRBV6-5	TRBJ2-5	-	11	many	CASSYSETQYF	TGTGCCAGCAGTTACTCAGAGACCCAGTACTTC
TRBV10-3	TRBJ2-3	TRBD2	13	few	CAINGGGTDTQYF	TGTGCCATCAATGGGGGGGGCACAGATACGCAGTATTTT
TRBV18	TRBJ2-7	-	14	-	CASSPGTYSYEQYF	TGTGCCAGCTCACCCGGGACGTACTCCTACGAGCAGTACTTC
TRBV5-1	TRBJ2-7	TRBD2	16	few	CASSRTLAGGPREQYF	TGCGCCAGCAGCCGGACCCTAGCGGGGGGGCCGCGGGAGCAGTACTTC
TRBV24-1	TRBJ2-2	-	15	many	CATSGVRDTTGELFF	TGTGCCACCAGTGGTGTCCGGGACACAACCGGGGAGCTGTTTTTT
TRBV5-1	TRBJ2-2	TRBD2	16	-	CASRRPGLADTGELFF	TGCGCCAGCAGACGTCCGGGACTAGCAGACACCGGGGAGCTGTTTTTT
TRBV7-8	TRBJ2-3	-	14	-	CASSLRDWQDTQYF	TGTGCCAGCAGCTTACGTGACTGGCAGGATACGCAGTATTTT
TRBV5-1	TRBJ2-5	-	13	-	CASSFGIQTVQGF	TGCGCCAGCAGCTTTGGAATCCAGACAGTCCAGGGTTTC
TRBV28	TRBJ2-3	-	12	few	CASSRDRFLQYF	TGTGCCAGCAGCCGTGACAGGTTTCTTCAGTATTTT
TRBV6-2/TRBV6-3	TRBJ1-5	-	17	-	CASSPSAAGLSNQPQHF	TGTGCCAGCAGCCCATCCGCGGCAGGGCTTAGCAATCAGCCCCAGCATTTT
TRBV19	TRBJ2-2	TRBD2	17	few	CASRIRDYSRFTGELFF	TGTGCCAGTAGGATCCGGGACTACTCCAGATTCACCGGGGAGCTGTTTTTT
TRBV12-3/TRBV12-4	TRBJ2-7	-	14	few	CASSSRRGSDEQYF	TGTGCCAGCAGTTCCCGTAGGGGTAGCGACGAGCAGTACTTC
TRBV5-1	TRBJ2-1	-	13	few	CASSFQPYNEQFF	TGCGCCAGCAGCTTTCAGCCCTACAATGAGCAGTTCTTC
TRBV20-1	TRBJ1-6	TRBD1	14	-	CSARQDRVYSPLHF	TGCAGTGCTAGGCAGGACAGGGTTTATTCACCCCTCCACTTT
TRBV5-5	TRBJ2-3	TRBD2	14	-	CASSTTSGGDTQYF	TGTGCCAGCAGCACGACTAGCGGTGGAGATACGCAGTATTTT
TRBV24-1	TRBJ2-5	-	13	-	CATRGVGGETQYF	TGTGCCACCCGTGGGGTAGGGGGAGAGACCCAGTACTTC
TRBV9	TRBJ1-6	-	16	-	CASSVARRNDNSPLHF	TGTGCCAGCAGCGTAGCCCGACGGAACGATAATTCACCCCTCCACTTT
TRBV4-1	TRBJ1-4	-	15	few	CASSQVGQKNEKLFF	TGCGCCAGCAGCCAAGTCGGGCAGAAGAATGAAAAACTGTTTTTT
TRBV6-1	TRBJ2-3	-	13	few	CASSGRTPGAQYF	TGTGCCAGCAGTGGTCGGACCCCGGGTGCGCAGTATTTT
TRBV12-3/TRBV12-4	TRBJ2-1	-	14	many	CASSGTSSYNEQFF	TGTGCCAGCAGCGGGACCAGCTCCTACAATGAGCAGTTCTTC
TRBV18	TRBJ2-1	TRBD2	15	-	CASSPQRDSANEQFF	TGTGCCAGCTCACCCCAGCGGGATAGCGCCAATGAGCAGTTCTTC